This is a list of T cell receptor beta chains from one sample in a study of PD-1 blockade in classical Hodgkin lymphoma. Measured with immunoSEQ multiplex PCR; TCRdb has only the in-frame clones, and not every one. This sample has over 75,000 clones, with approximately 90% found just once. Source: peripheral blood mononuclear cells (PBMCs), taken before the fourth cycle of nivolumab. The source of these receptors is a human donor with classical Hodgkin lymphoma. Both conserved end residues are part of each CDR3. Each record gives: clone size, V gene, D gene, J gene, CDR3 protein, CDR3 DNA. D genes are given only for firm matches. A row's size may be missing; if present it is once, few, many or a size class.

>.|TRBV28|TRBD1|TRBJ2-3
CASSSPGQGLGTDTQYF
TGTGCCAGCAGTTCACCGGGACAGGGTCTGGGCACAGATACGCAGTATTTT
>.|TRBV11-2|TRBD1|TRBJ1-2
CASSPRQGSNYGYTF
TGTGCCAGCAGCCCCCGACAGGGGAGTAACTATGGCTACACCTTC
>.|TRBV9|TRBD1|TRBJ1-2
CASSGTGGGYTF
TGTGCCAGCAGCGGGACAGGGGGTGGCTACACCTTC
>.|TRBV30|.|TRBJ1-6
CAWSSAGYSPLHF
TGTGCCTGGAGTTCGGCAGGGTATTCACCCCTCCACTTT
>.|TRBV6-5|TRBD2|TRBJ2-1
CASSYRGGLYNEQFF
TGTGCCAGCAGTTACCGGGGGGGCTTATACAATGAGCAGTTCTTC
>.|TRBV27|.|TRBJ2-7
CASRGGEYEQYF
TGTGCCAGCAGGGGCGGGGAGTACGAGCAGTACTTC
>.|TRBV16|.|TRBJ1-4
CASSQSRGVGEKLFF
TGTGCCAGCAGCCAATCGAGAGGGGTTGGCGAAAAACTGTTTTTT
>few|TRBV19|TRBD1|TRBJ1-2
CASRQGQGSNYGYTF
TGTGCCAGTAGGCAAGGACAGGGTTCTAACTATGGCTACACCTTC
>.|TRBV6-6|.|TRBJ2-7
CASSPDGNEQYF
TGTGCCAGCAGCCCCGACGGAAACGAGCAGTACTTC
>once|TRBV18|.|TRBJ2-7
CASSTSRSYEQYF
TGTGCCAGCTCCACCAGTCGCTCCTACGAGCAGTACTTC
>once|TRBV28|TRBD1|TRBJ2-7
CASSVPGQGAYEQYF
TGTGCCAGCAGCGTCCCGGGACAGGGGGCGTACGAGCAGTACTTC
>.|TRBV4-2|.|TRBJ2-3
CASSQDLGPRSDTQYF
TGTGCCAGCAGCCAAGATCTGGGTCCTCGTTCAGATACGCAGTATTTT
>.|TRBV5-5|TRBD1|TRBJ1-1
CASSGQETMNTEAFF
TGTGCCAGCAGCGGACAGGAGACGATGAACACTGAAGCTTTCTTT
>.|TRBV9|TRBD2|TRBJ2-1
CASSITSGGANEQFF
TGTGCCAGCAGCATTACTAGCGGGGGGGCTAATGAGCAGTTCTTC
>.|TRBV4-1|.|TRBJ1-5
CASSGAGGRGNQPQHF
TGCGCCAGCAGCGGAGCCGGGGGCCGGGGAAATCAGCCCCAGCATTTT
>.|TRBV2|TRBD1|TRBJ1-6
CASSAWTGANSPLHF
TGTGCCAGCAGTGCATGGACAGGGGCCAATTCACCCCTCCACTTT
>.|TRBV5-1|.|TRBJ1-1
CASSLEVGITEAFF
TGCGCCAGCAGCTTGGAGGTGGGGATCACTGAAGCTTTCTTT
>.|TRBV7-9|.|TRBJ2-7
CASSFQATSPYEQYF
TGTGCCAGCAGCTTTCAAGCTACTAGTCCCTACGAGCAGTACTTC
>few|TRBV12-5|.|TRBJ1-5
CASGLVLSGRSNQPQHF
TGTGCTAGTGGTTTGGTACTTTCGGGCCGCAGCAATCAGCCCCAGCATTTT
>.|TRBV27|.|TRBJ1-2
CASTPLGAQGSYGYTF
TGTGCCAGCACCCCCCTGGGGGCTCAGGGGAGCTATGGCTACACCTTC
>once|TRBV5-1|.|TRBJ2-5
CASSLGDQGQETQYF
TGCGCCAGCAGCCTGGGGGATCAGGGGCAAGAGACCCAGTACTTC
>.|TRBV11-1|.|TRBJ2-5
CASSSFRGKETQYF
TGTGCCAGCAGCTCCTTCCGGGGGAAAGAGACCCAGTACTTC
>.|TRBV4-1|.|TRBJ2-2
CASSQEVIADTGELFF
TGCGCCAGCAGCCAAGAAGTAATAGCGGACACCGGGGAGCTGTTTTTT
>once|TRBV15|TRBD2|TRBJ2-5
CATGGGGQETQYF
TGTGCCACCGGCGGGGGGGGGCAAGAGACCCAGTACTTC
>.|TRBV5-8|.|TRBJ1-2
CASSSPGRYYGYTF
TGTGCCAGCAGCTCTCCCGGCCGCTACTATGGCTACACCTTC
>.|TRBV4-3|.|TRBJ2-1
CASSRSSGGFTNEQFF
TGCGCCAGCAGCCGTTCCAGCGGCGGCTTTACAAATGAGCAGTTCTTC
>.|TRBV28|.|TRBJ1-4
CAIGEPQGTANEKLFF
TGTGCCATAGGGGAACCCCAGGGGACGGCGAATGAAAAACTGTTTTTT
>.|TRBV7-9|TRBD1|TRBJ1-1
CASRQSDRDREAFF
TGTGCCAGCAGACAATCGGACAGGGATCGTGAAGCTTTCTTT
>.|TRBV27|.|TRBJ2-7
CASSLRRAYEQYF
TGTGCCAGCAGTTTACGTAGGGCCTACGAGCAGTACTTC
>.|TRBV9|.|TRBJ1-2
CASSVAISPNYGYTF
TGTGCCAGCAGCGTAGCTATCAGCCCTAACTATGGCTACACCTTC
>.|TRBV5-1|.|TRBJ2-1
CASSLGGARSYNEQFF
TGCGCCAGCAGCTTAGGAGGGGCTCGGTCCTACAATGAGCAGTTCTTC
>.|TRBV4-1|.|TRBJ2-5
CASSPPLGGGRQETQYF
TGCGCCAGCAGCCCGCCCTTAGGTGGGGGGCGCCAAGAGACCCAGTACTTC
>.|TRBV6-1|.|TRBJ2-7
CASSVQGERRNEQYF
TGTGCCAGCAGCGTCCAAGGGGAGAGGAGGAACGAGCAGTACTTC
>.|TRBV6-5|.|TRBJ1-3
CASSYSGGSGNTIYF
TGTGCCAGCAGTTACTCGGGGGGGTCTGGAAACACCATATATTTT
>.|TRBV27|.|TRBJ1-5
CASSWAVGSNQPQHF
TGTGCCAGCAGCTGGGCAGTCGGTAGCAATCAGCCCCAGCATTTT
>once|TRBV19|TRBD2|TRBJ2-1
CASSIGGGPNNEQFF
TGTGCCAGTAGTATAGGCGGGGGGCCAAACAATGAGCAGTTCTTC
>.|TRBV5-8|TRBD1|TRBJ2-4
CASSFGQGNIQYF
TGTGCCAGCAGCTTTGGACAGGGAAACATTCAGTACTTC
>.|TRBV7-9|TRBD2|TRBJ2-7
CASSPSGLAGGKMGYEQYF
TGTGCCAGCAGCCCCTCGGGACTAGCGGGGGGGAAAATGGGCTACGAGCAGTACTTC
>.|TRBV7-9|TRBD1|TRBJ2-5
CASSSQGAGRETQYF
TGTGCCAGCAGCTCCCAGGGGGCTGGACGGGAGACCCAGTACTTC
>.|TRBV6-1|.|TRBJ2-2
CASPWTANTGELFF
TGTGCCAGCCCCTGGACCGCGAACACCGGGGAGCTGTTTTTT
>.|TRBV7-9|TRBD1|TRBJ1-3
CASSPGTTGGFSGNTIYF
TGTGCCAGCAGCCCCGGGACGACAGGGGGTTTCTCTGGAAACACCATATATTTT
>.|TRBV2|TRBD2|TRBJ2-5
CASSAPGGGEETQYF
TGTGCCAGCAGTGCCCCGGGGGGGGGCGAGGAGACCCAGTACTTC
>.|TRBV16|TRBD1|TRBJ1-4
CASSQGTGEWWRLFF
TGTGCCAGCAGCCAAGGGACAGGGGAATGGTGGAGGCTGTTTTTT
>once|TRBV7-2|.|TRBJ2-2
CASSTPDPSHTGELFF
TGTGCCAGCAGCACCCCGGACCCTTCTCACACCGGGGAGCTGTTTTTT
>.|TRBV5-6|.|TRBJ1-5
CASSQIDADNQPQHF
TGTGCCAGCAGCCAAATCGATGCGGACAATCAGCCCCAGCATTTT
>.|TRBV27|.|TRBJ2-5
CASSLSGETQYF
TGTGCCAGCAGTTTATCTGGAGAGACCCAGTACTTC
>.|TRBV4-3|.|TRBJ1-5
CASSQDRGNQPQHF
TGCGCCAGCAGCCAAGATCGCGGGAATCAGCCCCAGCATTTT
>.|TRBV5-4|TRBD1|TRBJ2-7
CASRGDRVDYEQYF
TGTGCCAGCAGGGGGGACAGGGTGGACTACGAGCAGTACTTC
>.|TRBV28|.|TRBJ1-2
CASSRRSGVSYGYTF
TGTGCCAGCAGCCGCAGAAGCGGGGTGAGCTATGGCTACACCTTC
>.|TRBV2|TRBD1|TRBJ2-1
CASIRIRDRQRGGQFF
TGTGCCAGCATTCGAATCCGGGACAGACAACGGGGTGGGCAGTTCTTC
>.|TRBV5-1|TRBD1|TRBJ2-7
CASSLALWDSSYEQYF
TGCGCCAGCAGCTTGGCCCTCTGGGACAGTTCCTACGAGCAGTACTTC